This entry lists 5 T cell receptor beta chains sequenced from one sample in a study of regulatory T cells in long-lasting Graves disease (dated by TCRdb to about 2021). The library was generated by multiplex PCR. Instrument used: Illumina HiSeq 4000. TCR beta libraries were built with iRepertoire HTBI primers and Arm-PCR amplification of CDR3 regions. Clones were called with MiXCR by TCRdb after fastp trimmed the public reads at Q25, and only in-frame beta chains were retained. Every entry covers one CDR3 protein and lists the most common genes and DNA from its rows. Recorded for this sample are about 470,000 distinct CDR3 sequences; 20% to 25% of them occurred a single time. The top ten hold about 6.6% of the sample. The time point label here, explained by the study, means: persistent/refractory GD, antithyroid drugs over 5 years with positive TRAb. For both TCR sequencing and RNA sequencing, RNA was extracted from PBMCs using TRIzol.

Sequenced material: peripheral blood mononuclear cells (PBMCs), taken when the disease was refractory, from a patient treated with antithyroid drugs. Receptors were obtained from a female donor with Graves disease.

In regard to this clonotype: This may be a read error: a much more frequent sequence differs by one nucleotide. The chain's CDR3 is CASSKGRWAGKYQETQYF. The DNA for the CDR3 is TGTGCCAGCAGCAAAGGGCGTTGGGCAGGGAAGTACCAAGAGACCCAGTACTTC. This rearrangement joins TRBV11-2 to TRBJ2-5, with D possibly matching TRBD1 (5 bases). V was pared by 5 bases and J by 0 bases, with 22 bases between. The germline V gene has CDR1 SGHAT and CDR2 FQNNGV. The CDR3 covers 18 residues.

This clonotype appeared many times. V gene TRBV6-1 combines with J gene TRBJ2-1; a possible D gene is TRBD2 (5 bases). CDR1 MNHNS and CDR2 SASEGT come from the germline V gene. The CDR3 is 13 residues long. Deletions cut 7 bases from V and 4 bases from J, with 11 bases between. The CDR3 loop reads CASKGLAYNEQFF. CDR3 DNA: TGTGCCAGCAAAGGACTCGCATACAATGAGCAGTTCTTC.

The gene calls are TRBV7-2 and TRBJ2-5; a weak D match, TRBD1 (6 bases). V dropped 1 base and J dropped 1 base, with 13 bases sitting between them. Germline CDR1 reads SGHTA; CDR2 reads FQGNSA. There are 16 residues in the CDR3. The CDR3 coding sequence is TGTGCCAGCAGCTTAGGGCTGCAGGGGACCCAAGAGACCCAGTACTTC. It translates to CASSLGLQGTQETQYF.

This clonotype was recorded many times. V is TRBV27 and J is TRBJ1-5; a weak D match, TRBD1 (6 bases). The CDR3 spans 16 residues. Germline values: CDR1 MNHEY, CDR2 SMNVEV (reference sequence). V shed 3 bases and J shed 3 bases, with 15 bases lying between them. CDR3: CASSLVGGQNNQPQHF. CDR3 bases: TGTGCCAGCAGTTTGGTAGGTGGACAGAACAATCAGCCCCAGCATTTT.

This clonotype was observed at least ten times. The chain employs TRBV2 and TRBJ1-1; 7 positions match TRBD1. CDR3 length: 16 residues. Germline CDR1 reads SNHLY; CDR2 reads FYNNEI. With V trimmed by 7 bases and J by 0 bases, 11 bases remained unmatched. Written as DNA, the CDR3 is TGTGCCAGCAAGAAGGGGGACAGCCCCATGAACACTGAAGCTTTCTTT. Its translation is CASKKGDSPMNTEAFF.